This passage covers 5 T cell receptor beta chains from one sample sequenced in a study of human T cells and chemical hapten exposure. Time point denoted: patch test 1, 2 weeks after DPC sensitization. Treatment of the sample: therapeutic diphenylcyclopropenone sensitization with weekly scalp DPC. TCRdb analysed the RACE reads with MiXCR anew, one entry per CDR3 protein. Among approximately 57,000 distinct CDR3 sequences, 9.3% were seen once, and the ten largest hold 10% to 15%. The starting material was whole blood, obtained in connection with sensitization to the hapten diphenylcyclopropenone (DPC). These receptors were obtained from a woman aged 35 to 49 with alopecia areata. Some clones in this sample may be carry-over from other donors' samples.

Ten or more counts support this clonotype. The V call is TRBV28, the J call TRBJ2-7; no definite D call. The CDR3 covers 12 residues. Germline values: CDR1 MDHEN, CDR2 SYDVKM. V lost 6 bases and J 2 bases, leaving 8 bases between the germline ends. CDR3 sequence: CASSSDTYEQYF. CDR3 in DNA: TGTGCCAGCAGCTCTGACACCTACGAGCAGTACTTC.

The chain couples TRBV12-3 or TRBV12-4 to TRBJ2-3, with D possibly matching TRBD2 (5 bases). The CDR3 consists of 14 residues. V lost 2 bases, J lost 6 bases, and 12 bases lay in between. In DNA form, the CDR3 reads TGTGCCAGCAGTTTACGGCAGCGAGGGGATACGCAGTATTTT. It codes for CASSLRQRGDTQYF.

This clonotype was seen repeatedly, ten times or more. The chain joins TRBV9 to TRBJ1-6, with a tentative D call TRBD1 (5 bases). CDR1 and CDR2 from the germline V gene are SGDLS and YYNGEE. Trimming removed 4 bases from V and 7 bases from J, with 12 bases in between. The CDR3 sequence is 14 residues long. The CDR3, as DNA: TGTGCCAGCAGCTCCGGGACCGTAAATTCACCCCTCCACTTT. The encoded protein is CASSSGTVNSPLHF.

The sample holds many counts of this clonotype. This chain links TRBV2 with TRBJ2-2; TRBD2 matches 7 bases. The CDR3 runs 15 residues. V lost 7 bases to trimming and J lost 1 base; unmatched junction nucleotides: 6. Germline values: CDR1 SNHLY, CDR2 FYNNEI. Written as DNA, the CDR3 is TGTGCCAGCAAAACCAGGGAGGGGAACACCGGGGAGCTGTTTTTT. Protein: CASKTREGNTGELFF.

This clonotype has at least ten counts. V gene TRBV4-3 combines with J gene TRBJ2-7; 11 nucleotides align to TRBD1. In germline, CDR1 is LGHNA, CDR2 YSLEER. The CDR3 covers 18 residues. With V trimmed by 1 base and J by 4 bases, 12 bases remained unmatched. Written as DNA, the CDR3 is TGCGCCAGCAGCCAAGCCGTCCGGACAGGGGGCGTTGGGTACGAGCAGTACTTC. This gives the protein CASSQAVRTGGVGYEQYF.